This T cell receptor (beta chain) was found in a study of blood T cell repertoires in COVID-19. The overall study: Sources were T cells, B-cell-depleted T cells, or PBMCs; the material itself was cDNA or gDNA.

This CDR3 contains 15 residues. Trimming at V came to 4 bases and at J to 0 bases, leaving 2 bases not matched to a gene. CDR1 and CDR2 (germline): SGHRS, YFSETQ. A remark on this clone: Other DNA sequences within the sample encode an identical CDR3.

Authors' methods: Reference gene primers were amplified, and this amplification served to estimate nucleated cell counts. TCRdb's copy holds only in-frame clones and misses some; the assay was immunoSEQ multiplex PCR. For V, J and clone size, that table is used; D and trimming come from the DNA. The sample consists of approximately 340,000 clones, around 82% of them appearing once. The source of this sequence is a man aged 30 to 39 with active or convalescent COVID-19. Sequencing input: peripheral blood. This chain links TRBV5-1 with TRBJ2-1, with 9 bases matching TRBD1. CDR3 sequence: CASSLGQGSYNEQFF. The CDR3 DNA reads as TGCGCCAGCAGCCTGGGACAGGGCTCCTACAATGAGCAGTTCTTC.